The present TCR beta chain was sequenced within a study of blood T cell repertoires in COVID-19. The wider study: Sites across the United States, Italy and Spain contributed samples from acute and convalescent COVID-19. In each case, the material was cDNA or gDNA derived from T cells, B-cell-depleted T cells, or PBMCs.

Original handling: Nucleated cell counts were estimated from reference gene primer amplification. Some clones are missing from TCRdb's copy, which holds only in-frame ones; the method was immunoSEQ multiplex PCR. V and J calls and clone size are copied from that table; D and trimming were computed from the DNA. This table has around 18,000 clones, 80% appearing once. Trimming left V 0 bases short and J 6 bases short, with 8 bases between. The length of the CDR3 is 13 residues. CDR1 and CDR2 from the germline V gene are SGHTA and FQGTGA. The chain carries TRBV7-3 and TRBJ1-2, with D perhaps TRBD1 (6 bases). The sample comprised peripheral blood. This TCR derives from an elderly man with acute or convalescent COVID-19. The CDR3 DNA reads TGTGCCAGCAGCTTAACTGAGGGGGATGGCTACACCTTC. Translation: CASSLTEGDGYTF. Combining the CDR3 with reference TRBV7-3 and TRBJ1-2 gives the whole variable domain GAGVSQTPSNKVTEKGKYVELRCDPISGHTALYWYRQSLGQGPEFLIYFQGTGAADDSGLPNDRFFAVRPEGSVSTLKIQRTERGDSAVYLCASSLTEGDGYTFGSGTRLTVV.